The 21 T cell receptor beta chains presented below share a single source sample, sequenced in a study of T cells in Graves' hyperthyroidism and ophthalmopathy. Amplified TCR beta CDR3 regions derived from RNA transcripts. The HTBI primer set was used in a first-round RT-PCR of the TCR CDR3. TCRdb re-called the multiplex PCR reads through MiXCR, storing one row per CDR3 protein. The table shows roughly 740,000 distinct CDR3 sequences, with around 15% occurring only once. The specimen sequenced was blood. The receptors were sampled from a young man with Graves' hyperthyroidism.

This clonotype appeared a few times. This chain uses TRBV6-1 with TRBJ1-2; 8 bases align to TRBD1. This CDR3 is built from 12 residues. V trimming: 5 bases; J trimming: 13 bases; junction bases outside the gene matches: 9. Germline loops: CDR1 MNHNS, CDR2 SASEGT. This CDR3 reads CASSPGTGLLTF. The CDR3, as DNA: TGTGCCAGCAGTCCCGGGACAGGTCTTCTCACCTTC.

This clonotype was observed many times. V and J are TRBV2 and TRBJ2-7; 7 nucleotides align to TRBD1. The J segment lost 3 bases and the V segment lost 5 bases, leaving 7 bases of the junction unmatched. Germline V gives CDR1 SNHLY, CDR2 FYNNEI. The CDR3 is made up of 14 amino acids. CDR3 nucleotide sequence: TGTGCCAGCAGTTGGGACAGCCGAGGCTACGAGCAGTACTTC. The encoded protein is CASSWDSRGYEQYF.

This clonotype was seen a handful of times. The chain is built from TRBV7-3 and TRBJ2-1, with no clear D. CDR1 SGHTA and CDR2 FQGTGA come from the germline V gene. The CDR3 sequence is 14 residues long. V lost 5 bases to trimming and J lost 6 bases, with 14 bases between them. The chain's CDR3 is CASSPPGSANEQFF. Written as DNA, the CDR3 is TGTGCCAGCAGCCCCCCAGGATCCGCCAATGAGCAGTTCTTC.

This clonotype showed up just once. A much larger clone lies a single base off, so this may be a read error. The rearrangement links TRBV11-2 to TRBJ2-1; TRBD2 aligns across 11 bases. The germline V gene has CDR1 SGHAT and CDR2 FQNNGV. J gave up 6 bases and V 1 base, and 8 bases lay outside the gene matches. The CDR3 runs 17 residues. The CDR3 reads CASSLAGLADRRNEQFF. The CDR3 bases are TGTGCCAGCAGCTTAGCGGGACTAGCGGACCGACGCAATGAGCAGTTCTTC.

This clonotype was picked up many times. The V call is TRBV30, the J call TRBJ1-2; 7 bases agree with TRBD1. The trim removed 3 bases at V and 8 bases at J, leaving 9 bases unmatched. This CDR3 contains 13 residues. Germline V gives CDR1 GTSNPN, CDR2 SVGIG (reference sequence). The CDR3 sequence: CAWSVAGGLGYTF. The DNA for the CDR3 is TGTGCCTGGAGCGTCGCAGGGGGTCTGGGCTACACCTTC.

The V gene is TRBV12-3 or TRBV12-4, the J gene TRBJ2-7; TRBD2 aligns across 9 bases. The length of the CDR3 is 14 residues. Trimming removed 3 bases from V and 2 bases from J; junction bases left unmatched: 2. As DNA, the CDR3 is TGTGCCAGCAGTTTTGTAGCGGGGGCCTACGAGCAGTACTTC. It encodes CASSFVAGAYEQYF.

The chain combines TRBV18 with TRBJ2-7, with TRBD1 matching 8 bases. Germline CDR1 KGHSH, CDR2 LQKENI. V shed 4 bases, J shed 4 bases, and the junction held 12 bases outside the gene matches. CDR3 length: 16 residues. The CDR3 bases are TGTGCCAGCTCACAGGCCGGGACAGGAATTGATTACGAGCAGTACTTC. As protein: CASSQAGTGIDYEQYF.

The chain has TRBV12-3 or TRBV12-4 and TRBJ1-2, with TRBD1 identical over 10 bases. V was pared by 4 bases and J by 7 bases, with 6 bases of the junction left unmatched. The length of the CDR3 is 14 residues. For the CDR3, the DNA is TGTGCCAGCAGTTCCTGGACAGGGGGAAGTGGCTACACCTTC. Residues: CASSSWTGGSGYTF.

The chain is built from TRBV29-1 and TRBJ2-2, with D tentatively TRBD1 (6 bases). Trimming took off 4 bases at V and 3 bases at J, with 9 bases between the two ends. The CDR3 has 13 residues. CDR1 and CDR2 (germline): SQVTM, ANQGSEA. This CDR3 reads CSVGDTYTGELFF. The CDR3 DNA is TGCAGCGTTGGGGACACATACACCGGGGAGCTGTTTTTT.

This clonotype came up a few times. V is TRBV20-1 and J is TRBJ2-5; D remains unclear. The CDR3 spans 11 residues. Germline CDR1 DFQATT, CDR2 SNEGSKA (reference sequence). Trimming removed 3 bases from V and 2 bases from J, with 4 bases in between. The CDR3 here is CSASFQETQYF. Written as DNA, the CDR3 is TGCAGTGCTAGCTTTCAAGAGACCCAGTACTTC.

In its sample, this clonotype was seen a few times. The rearrangement uses TRBV9 and TRBJ2-3, with a tentative D call TRBD1 (5 bases). The CDR3 covers 13 residues. Germline CDR1 SGDLS, CDR2 YYNGEE. Trimming removed 3 bases from V and 6 bases from J, with 11 bases in between. CDR3 in DNA: TGTGCCAGCAGCGCCCAGGGTTCGGATACGCAGTATTTT. Translated: CASSAQGSDTQYF.

This clonotype showed up many times. V is TRBV28 and J is TRBJ2-1; the match to TRBD1 covers 7 bases. Germline values: CDR1 MDHEN, CDR2 SYDVKM. The CDR3 contains 14 residues. The V gene end was trimmed by 3 bases and the J gene end by 3 bases; junction bases not matched to a gene: 2. The CDR3 nucleotides read TGTGCCAGCAGTTTCCGACAGGGCTACAATGAGCAGTTCTTC. Translation: CASSFRQGYNEQFF.

The table lists this clonotype with many counts. J is TRBJ1-4 and V is TRBV19; no clear D. Germline V gene lookup returns CDR1 LNHDA and CDR2 SQIVND (reference sequence). Trimming cost V 6 bases and J 7 bases, with 9 bases left between them. CDR3 size: 12 residues. CDR3 sequence reads: CASSLSPEKLFF. The CDR3 bases are TGTGCCAGTAGCCTCTCTCCTGAAAAACTGTTTTTT.

The sample holds many counts of this clonotype. The J gene is TRBJ1-2, the V gene TRBV6-1; D uncertain. Trimming cost V 2 bases and J 4 bases, with 11 bases left between them. The V gene's germline CDR1 is MNHNS and CDR2 SASEGT. The CDR3 sequence is 14 residues long. This CDR3 reads CASSESLLIYGYTF. In DNA form, the CDR3 reads TGTGCCAGCAGTGAAAGTCTGCTGATCTATGGCTACACCTTC.

V gene TRBV5-8 combines with J gene TRBJ1-2, with 8 bases aligning to TRBD1. Germline assignment: CDR1 SGHTS and CDR2 YDEGEE. The length of the CDR3 is 15 residues. V trimming: 4 bases; J trimming: 6 bases; junction bases outside the gene matches: 11. The CDR3 loop reads CASSPRIGTGHGYTF. Written as DNA, the CDR3 is TGTGCCAGCAGCCCTAGGATTGGGACAGGCCATGGCTACACCTTC.

The J gene is TRBJ1-2, the V gene TRBV19; 10 bases agree with TRBD1. This CDR3 has 15 amino acids. With V trimmed by 7 bases and J by 4 bases, 9 bases remained unmatched. Per the germline V gene, CDR1 is LNHDA and CDR2 is SQIVND (reference sequence). CDR3 loop: CASNTGTGVGYGYTF. For the CDR3, the DNA is TGTGCCAGTAACACCGGGACAGGGGTTGGCTATGGCTACACCTTC.

This clonotype was recorded many times. V is TRBV20-1 and J is TRBJ2-1, with 13 positions matching TRBD2. The V gene end was trimmed by 6 bases and the J gene end by 5 bases; junction bases not matched to a gene: 10. The CDR3 runs 16 residues. The germline V gene has CDR1 DFQATT and CDR2 SNEGSKA (reference sequence). The CDR3, as DNA: TGCAGTGCCAGGACTAGCGGGAGTAATTGGAACAATGAGCAGTTCTTC. It encodes CSARTSGSNWNNEQFF.

On this clonotype: A clone one base away is much larger, so this may be a read error. The J gene is TRBJ2-1, the V gene TRBV7-2, with TRBD2 matching 9 bases. Germline V lookup: CDR1 SGHTA, CDR2 FQGNSA. Trimming cost V 7 bases and J 6 bases; bases outside gene matches: 10. This CDR3 has 15 amino acids. The CDR3 bases are TGTGCCAGCACCCTGGTAGCGGGAGTCGGCAATGAGCAGTTCTTC. It encodes CASTLVAGVGNEQFF.

A few counts support this clonotype. V is TRBV7-9 and J is TRBJ1-2; D not resolved. This CDR3 has 14 residues. Germline V CDR1 and CDR2: SEHNR, FQNEAQ (reference sequence). V lost 7 bases to trimming and J lost 4 bases, with 16 bases between them. The CDR3 DNA follows: TGTGCCAGCACCACTATAAACTCCCTCTATGGCTACACCTTC. This codes for CASTTINSLYGYTF. Drawing the rest from reference TRBV7-9 and TRBJ1-2, the complete variable domain is DTGVSQNPRHKITKRGQNVTFRCDPISEHNRLYWYRQTLGQGPEFLTYFQNEAQLEKSRLLSDRFSAERPKGSFSTLEIQRTEQGDSAMYLCASTTINSLYGYTFGSGTRLTVV.

This chain connects TRBV5-1 to TRBJ2-7, with 12 bases identical to TRBD1. Trimming removed 0 bases from V and 3 bases from J; junction bases left unmatched: 7. The CDR3 consists of 17 residues. Germline CDR1 SGHRS, CDR2 YFSETQ. CDR3 in amino acids: CASSLAPWDRGHYEQYF. CDR3 DNA sequence: TGCGCCAGCAGCTTGGCCCCCTGGGACAGGGGGCACTACGAGCAGTACTTC.

This clonotype was counted between two and nine times. A much larger clone sits a single nucleotide away, making a read error possible. The chain uses TRBV11-2 and TRBJ2-1, with a possible D match to TRBD2 (5 bases). The CDR3 sequence is 14 residues long. Looked up from germline, CDR1 is SGHAT and CDR2 is FQNNGV. Trimming took off 6 bases at V and 12 bases at J, with 21 bases between the two ends. The CDR3 reads CASSSSRTLEGQFF. CDR3 nucleotides: TGTGCCAGCAGTTCTAGCAGGACCCTTGAAGGGCAGTTCTTC. Variable domain in full (rest from reference TRBV11-2 and TRBJ2-1): EAGVAQSPRYKIIEKRQSVAFWCNPISGHATLYWYQQILGQGPKLLIQFQNNGVVDDSQLPKDRFSAERLKGVDSTLKIQPAKLEDSAVYLCASSSSRTLEGQFFGPGTRLTVL.